A selection of T cell receptor beta chains follows, all from one sample in a study of blood T cell repertoires in COVID-19. Assay: immunoSEQ multiplex PCR; the TCRdb copy retains only in-frame clones and omits some. The sample lists roughly 77,000 clones; 60% to 85% were seen once. The sample consisted of peripheral blood. These receptor sequences come from a human donor in a cohort sampled during active COVID-19. The CDR3 runs from the conserved cysteine through the conserved F or W. The order of the fields is J gene, D gene, clone size, V gene, CDR3 DNA, CDR3 protein. The D gene is left open where the match is weak. Rows give clone size only sometimes, using once, few, many, or a class for an expanded clone.

TRBJ1-2 TRBD1 NA TRBV7-9 TGTGCCAGCAGGAAAGGGGGCGCGTTTGGCTACACCTTC CASRKGGAFGYTF
TRBJ1-2 NA NA TRBV7-3 TGTGCCAGCAGCCCTATAGGCGGGGACTATGGCTACACCTTC CASSPIGGDYGYTF
TRBJ1-2 NA NA TRBV18 TGTGCCAGCTCACCGGACAAAGTCATGCTCTATGGCTACACCTTC CASSPDKVMLYGYTF
TRBJ1-2 TRBD1 few TRBV6-5 TGTGCCAGCAGTTACTCCGGACAGGGGATCTATGGCTACACCTTC CASSYSGQGIYGYTF
TRBJ2-3 TRBD2 NA TRBV5-4 TGTGCCAGCACCTCAACCACGGGGGGGCCCTCAGATACGCAGTATTTT CASTSTTGGPSDTQYF
TRBJ2-2 NA NA TRBV11-2 TGTGCCAGCAGCTTGGGTTTAGGGGGTGCGGGCACCGGGGAGCTGTTTTTT CASSLGLGGAGTGELFF
TRBJ1-4 NA NA TRBV3-1/TRBV3-2 TGTGCCAGCAGCCAAGTTTCGGGAATTGTGGAAAAACTGTTTTTT CASSQVSGIVEKLFF
TRBJ1-6 TRBD1 NA TRBV25-1 TGTGCCAGCAGCCGGACAGGGAACTCACCCCTCCACTTT CASSRTGNSPLHF
TRBJ1-1 TRBD1 NA TRBV19 TGTGCCAGTAGTAGGGGAACGGGACAGGTTAACATGAACACTGAAGCTTTCTTT CASSRGTGQVNMNTEAFF
TRBJ2-7 TRBD1 NA TRBV11-3 TGTGCCAGCAGCTTAGATTGGTCGACAGGGAGCTACGAGCAGTACTTC CASSLDWSTGSYEQYF
TRBJ1-4 TRBD1 few TRBV6-5 TGTGCCAGCAGCCTTACAGGGGGCTCTAATGAAAAACTGTTTTTT CASSLTGGSNEKLFF
TRBJ2-1 TRBD2 few TRBV7-9 TGTGCCAGCAGTCGACTAGCGGGGGCGTTACATGAGCAGTTCTTC CASSRLAGALHEQFF
TRBJ1-5 TRBD1 NA TRBV23-1 TGCGCCAGCAGCAACAGGGGGCCAGGGAATCAGCCCCAGCATTTT CASSNRGPGNQPQHF
TRBJ2-7 TRBD1 NA TRBV5-8 TGTGCCAGCAGCTTCCAGGACAGGGCCTCCTACGAGCAGTACTTC CASSFQDRASYEQYF
TRBJ1-4 TRBD1 few TRBV19 TGTGCCAGTAGTACCACAGGGGATGCAACTAATGAAAAACTGTTTTTT CASSTTGDATNEKLFF
TRBJ1-1 NA NA TRBV18 TGTGCCAGCTCAGGGCGCGGGAGCATGAACACTGAAGCTTTCTTT CASSGRGSMNTEAFF
TRBJ2-7 TRBD2 NA TRBV4-1 TGCGCCAGCAGCCAAGGAGGACTAGCGGGGGGCCACGAGCAGTACTTC CASSQGGLAGGHEQYF
TRBJ1-2 NA NA TRBV3-1/TRBV3-2 TGTGCCAGCAGCCAAGAGGCGGGCTATGGCTACACCTTC CASSQEAGYGYTF
TRBJ2-7 TRBD1 NA TRBV6-6 TGTGCCAGCAGTCGGGACAGCAGCTCCTACGAGCAGTACTTC CASSRDSSSYEQYF
TRBJ2-7 NA NA TRBV5-6 TGTGCCAGCAGCTTGGGGCGGGGCTACTACGAGCAGTACTTC CASSLGRGYYEQYF
TRBJ2-3 NA once TRBV7-2 TGTGCCAGCAGCTTAGCTCTGGGGGCGGATACGCAGTATTTT CASSLALGADTQYF
TRBJ1-5 NA once TRBV6-5 TGTGCCAGCAGCCGCGGACAGTTTAGCAATCAGCCCCAGCATTTT CASSRGQFSNQPQHF
TRBJ2-3 NA NA TRBV27 TGTGCCAGCAGTCCCGCCGCGGGTGCAGATACGCAGTATTTT CASSPAAGADTQYF
TRBJ1-4 NA NA TRBV10-3 TGTGCCAGTAGACAGACAACTAATGAAAAACTGTTTTTT CASRQTTNEKLFF
TRBJ2-7 NA NA TRBV7-2 TGTGCCAGCAGCTTTCAACCGACAGCTACCTACGAGCAGTACTTC CASSFQPTATYEQYF
TRBJ1-4 NA NA TRBV5-4 TGTGCCAGCAGCTTGGGCGCAACTAATGAAAAACTGTTTTTT CASSLGATNEKLFF
TRBJ2-7 TRBD1 NA TRBV5-4 TGTGCCAGCAGCTTAGGCGACAGGGTGGGCGAGCAGTACTTC CASSLGDRVGEQYF
TRBJ1-1 TRBD1 NA TRBV16 TGTGCCAGCAGCCCCCAGGGGACAGCTTACACTGAAGCTTTCTTT CASSPQGTAYTEAFF
TRBJ2-2 TRBD1 NA TRBV30 TGTGCCTGGAGATCGGACAGGGTTAACACCGGGGAGCTGTTTTTT CAWRSDRVNTGELFF
TRBJ2-5 NA NA TRBV10-2 TGCGCCAGCAGGCGGACACTAGGGGGGGAAGAGACCCAGTACTTC CASRRTLGGEETQYF
TRBJ2-7 NA NA TRBV6-1 TGTGCCAGCAGTGAAGGGCGGGGACTTTACGAGCAGTACTTC CASSEGRGLYEQYF
TRBJ1-4 NA NA TRBV19 TGTGCCAGTAGTACTAACTTCGGGGGGGATGAAAAACTGTTTTTT CASSTNFGGDEKLFF
TRBJ2-1 TRBD1 NA TRBV9 TGTGCCAGCAGCGTTAGGACAGGGTCCAATGAGCAGTTCTTC CASSVRTGSNEQFF
TRBJ1-1 NA NA TRBV6-5 TGTGCCAGCAGTTACAACACAGGGTGGACTGAAGCTTTCTTT CASSYNTGWTEAFF
TRBJ2-7 NA NA TRBV19 TGTGCCAGTAGCACCTTACTAGGCGTAGTCCACGAGCAGTACTTC CASSTLLGVVHEQYF
TRBJ2-5 TRBD1 NA TRBV28 TGTGCCAGCAGTTTCCCAAGGACAGGGGGACCAGAGACCCAGTACTTC CASSFPRTGGPETQYF
TRBJ1-3 NA few TRBV6-1 TGTGCCAGCAGTGAAGAGCCTTACTCTGGAAACACCATATATTTT CASSEEPYSGNTIYF
TRBJ1-1 NA NA TRBV9 TGTGCCAGCAGCCCCCACATTCCTGGCGGGGGCACTGAAGCTTTCTTT CASSPHIPGGGTEAFF
TRBJ1-5 NA NA TRBV9 TGTGCCAGCAGCGTCCCACCTCGCCGGGACACTAGCAATCAGCCCCAGCATTTT CASSVPPRRDTSNQPQHF
TRBJ1-2 NA NA TRBV27 TGTGCCAGCAGTTTTTCAGAATCTTATGGCTACACCTTC CASSFSESYGYTF
TRBJ1-5 TRBD1 NA TRBV24-1 TGTGCCACCAGTGATCCCCGACAGGGTGGCAATCAGCCCCAGCATTTT CATSDPRQGGNQPQHF
TRBJ1-5 NA once TRBV19 TGTGCCAGTTGCGGTGTGCAGGGATGGCAGCCCCAGCATTTT CASCGVQGWQPQHF
TRBJ2-1 TRBD1 NA TRBV5-1 TGCGCCAGCAGCTTGGCCGGGGGGACAGGGCTGAATGAGCAGTTCTTC CASSLAGGTGLNEQFF
TRBJ1-6 NA few TRBV19 TGTGCCAGTGGAGATCTCTCCTATAATTCACCCCTCCACTTT CASGDLSYNSPLHF
TRBJ2-7 NA NA TRBV5-1 TGCGCCAGCAGCTTCAAGAGTACCTACGAGCAGTACTTC CASSFKSTYEQYF
TRBJ2-5 TRBD2 NA TRBV11-3 TGTGCCAGCACCCTGGGACTAGCGGGGGGCCAAGAGACCCAGTACTTC CASTLGLAGGQETQYF
TRBJ1-2 NA NA TRBV6-5 TGTGCCAGCAGGGGAGTCGGAGATGGCTACACCTTC CASRGVGDGYTF
TRBJ1-1 NA few TRBV7-9 TGTGCCAGCAGCAAGCGGGGGAACACTGAAGCTTTCTTT CASSKRGNTEAFF
TRBJ2-1 NA NA TRBV2 TGTGCCAGCTGTCCGAGCTCGCGGGGCCGCTACAATGAGCAGTTCTTC CASCPSSRGRYNEQFF
TRBJ1-6 NA NA TRBV19 TGTGCCAGTAGTAGCAGGGGTGGGTCACCCCTCCACTTT CASSSRGGSPLHF